These 9 T cell receptor beta chains originate from one sample sequenced in a study of early T cells in non-severe SARS-CoV-2 infection. In TCRdb, the 5' RACE reads were re-called with MiXCR into one record per CDR3 protein. This table holds over 70,000 distinct CDR3 sequences, under 15% found once. Sequences were obtained from whole blood. These receptors all stem from an adult who was a healthcare worker with PCR-confirmed SARS-CoV-2 infection or an uninfected control (not recorded which).

This clonotype occurred a few times. This rearrangement joins TRBV19 to TRBJ1-4; D gene unclear. The germline V and J ends were trimmed by 3 bases and 5 bases, with 10 bases remaining between them. The V gene's germline CDR1 is LNHDA and CDR2 SQIVND (reference sequence). The CDR3 runs to 14 residues. This CDR3 reads CASSIRGANEKLFF. The CDR3 nucleotides read TGTGCCAGTAGTATTAGAGGAGCGAATGAAAAACTGTTTTTT.

The chain uses TRBV9 and TRBJ2-3; D ambiguous. The CDR3 totals 15 residues. V was clipped by 2 bases and J by 0 bases, with 10 bases between them. Per germline, CDR1 SGDLS and CDR2 YYNGEE. CDR3 coding DNA: TGTGCCAGCAGCGTTGAAGGTACCAGCACAGATACGCAGTATTTT. This translates into CASSVEGTSTDTQYF.

CDR3 bases: TGTGCCAGCAGTCTGATCAGGGAGTTCCCTGAAGCTTTCTTT. Protein: CASSLIREFPEAFF. The chain links TRBV11-2 to TRBJ1-1; a possible D gene is TRBD1 (5 bases). The CDR3 has 14 residues. From germline, CDR1 is SGHAT and CDR2 FQNNGV. Trimming left V 6 bases short and J 6 bases short, with 17 bases between.

This clonotype was observed a few times. The chain recombines TRBV9 with TRBJ1-1, with D unresolved. CDR1 is SGDLS and CDR2 is YYNGEE in the germline V gene. CDR3 size: 14 residues. Trimming cost V 0 bases and J 6 bases, with 12 bases left between them. As DNA, the CDR3 is TGTGCCAGCAGCGTAGATTTAGGGTCGTCTGAAGCTTTCTTT. It translates to CASSVDLGSSEAFF.

This clonotype appeared a few times. This sequence joins TRBV12-3 or TRBV12-4 and TRBJ1-6; 7 bases agree with TRBD1. CDR3 length: 14 residues. The ends lost 5 bases at V and 7 bases at J; junction bases unmatched: 5. CDR3 in amino acids: CASSRDRENSPLHF. The CDR3, as DNA: TGTGCCAGCAGTCGGGACAGAGAGAATTCACCCCTCCACTTT.

J is TRBJ2-1 and V is TRBV7-6, with 10 nucleotides matching TRBD2. The V segment lost 7 bases and the J segment 4 bases; nucleotides outside the gene matches: 16. This CDR3 contains 18 residues. Germline V CDR1 and CDR2: SGHVS, FNYEAQ. In nucleotides, the CDR3 is TGTGCCAGCACCCTAGGGAGGGGAACTAGCGGGACATACAATGAGCAGTTCTTC. It codes for CASTLGRGTSGTYNEQFF.

This chain joins TRBV11-2 and TRBJ2-1, with D maybe TRBD2 (6 bases). Germline V gene data show CDR1 as SGHAT and CDR2 as FQNNGV. V lost 1 base, J lost 9 bases, and 13 bases lay in between. The CDR3 has 14 amino acids. CDR3 in DNA: TGTGCCAGCAGCTTAGGTAGGAGGGCCACTGAGCAGTTCTTC. It yields the protein CASSLGRRATEQFF. The whole variable domain, filled in from reference TRBV11-2 and TRBJ2-1, reads EAGVAQSPRYKIIEKRQSVAFWCNPISGHATLYWYQQILGQGPKLLIQFQNNGVVDDSQLPKDRFSAERLKGVDSTLKIQPAKLEDSAVYLCASSLGRRATEQFFGPGTRLTVL.

The sample holds many counts of this clonotype. The V and J genes are TRBV5-6 and TRBJ2-1; the match to TRBD1 covers 10 bases. Germline V gives CDR1 SGHDT, CDR2 YYEEEE. The CDR3 is 15 residues long. J gave up 2 bases and V 3 bases, and 2 bases lay outside the gene matches. The CDR3 DNA reads TGTGCCAGCAGCTGGGGGACAGGGGCCTACAATGAGCAGTTCTTC. Its translation is CASSWGTGAYNEQFF.

V is TRBV29-1 and J is TRBJ2-6, with TRBD1 identical over 8 bases. The CDR3 is 14 residues long. V lost 4 bases, J lost 1 base, and 0 bases stayed unmatched. Germline V CDR1 and CDR2: SQVTM, ANQGSEA. CDR3 amino acids: CSVGDRSGANVLTF. CDR3 nucleotides: TGCAGCGTTGGGGACAGGTCTGGGGCCAACGTCCTGACTTTC. The full variable domain, its missing parts supplied by reference TRBV29-1 and TRBJ2-6, is SAVISQKPSRDICQRGTSLTIQCQVDSQVTMMFWYRQQPGQSLTLIATANQGSEATYESGFVIDKFPISRPNLTFSTLTVSNMSPEDSSIYLCSVGDRSGANVLTFGAGSRLTVL.